This T cell receptor beta chain stems from a study of low-dose radiotherapy and immunotherapy resistance in tumors. Across the study: The study delivered 0.5 Gy per fraction every 2 weeks to Cohort 1, totaling 6.5 Gy. Both drugs were delivered intravenously to patients (nivolumab 240 mg every two weeks and ipilimumab 1 mg/kg every six weeks). Cyclophosphamide was given intravenously at 200 mg/m2 every two weeks, and each dose came one day before radiation and immunotherapy.

This clonotype was seen repeatedly, ten times or more. Time point noted: before trial treatment. Every donor's regimen consisted of nivolumab, ipilimumab, aspirin, low-dose cyclophosphamide and low-dose radiotherapy. Gene-specific TRAV and TRBV primers were used for first-strand cDNA, covering alpha and beta chains. Both a constant-region primer and a V-primer adapter served to amplify TCRs across approximately 19 PCR cycles. TCRdb passed the reads through MiXCR, listing each CDR3 protein once. This sample has some 85,000 distinct CDR3 sequences, with 18% found just once. Germline V lookup: CDR1 KGHSH, CDR2 LQKENI. The V gene end was trimmed by 3 bases and the J gene end by 5 bases; junction bases not matched to a gene: 13. This CDR3 is 16 amino acids long.

The genes are TRBV18 and TRBJ2-7, with TRBD1 matching over 7 bases. The source of this sequence is a male donor with prostate cancer. Source: PBMCs, taken before treatment. The CDR3 nucleotides are TGTGCCAGCTCACCTCCCGGACAGGAGGCGATCAACGAGCAGTACTTC. This encodes CASSPPGQEAINEQYF.